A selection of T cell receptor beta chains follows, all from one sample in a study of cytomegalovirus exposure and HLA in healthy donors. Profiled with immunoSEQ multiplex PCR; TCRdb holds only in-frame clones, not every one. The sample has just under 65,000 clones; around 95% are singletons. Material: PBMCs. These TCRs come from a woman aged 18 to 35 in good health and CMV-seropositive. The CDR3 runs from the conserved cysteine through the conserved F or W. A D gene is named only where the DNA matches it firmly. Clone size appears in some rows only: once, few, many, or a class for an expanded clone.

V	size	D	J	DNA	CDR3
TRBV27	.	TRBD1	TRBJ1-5	TGTGCCAGCAGTTTACTCCGGGACAGGGATCAGCCCCAGCATTTT	CASSLLRDRDQPQHF
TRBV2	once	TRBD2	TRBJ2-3	TGTGCCAGCAGACGGACTAGCGGGGGCTCCACAGATACGCAGTATTTT	CASRRTSGGSTDTQYF
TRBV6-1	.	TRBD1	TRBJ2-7	TGTGCCAGCGGTCCAGGGGGTTTCGAGCAGTACTTC	CASGPGGFEQYF
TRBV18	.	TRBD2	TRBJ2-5	TGTGCCAGCTCACCTAGCGGGATACTGGAGACCCAGTACTTC	CASSPSGILETQYF
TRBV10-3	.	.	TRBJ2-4	TGTGCCATCAGTGAGCAACTAGGGTCCGCCAAAAACATTCAGTACTTC	CAISEQLGSAKNIQYF
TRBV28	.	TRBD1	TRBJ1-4	TGTGCCAGCAGTTTCTGGACAGGTGGGAATGAAAAACTGTTTTTT	CASSFWTGGNEKLFF
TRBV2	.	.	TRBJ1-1	TGTGCCAGCAAATCAGGGGCGACGAACACTGAAGCTTTCTTT	CASKSGATNTEAFF
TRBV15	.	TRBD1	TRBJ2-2	TGTGCCACCAGCACCCGCAGGGGGAGCGGGGAGCTGTTTTTT	CATSTRRGSGELFF
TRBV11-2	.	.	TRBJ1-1	TGTGCCAGCAGCTTAGGGGTCAGAGGTGAAGCTTTCTTT	CASSLGVRGEAFF
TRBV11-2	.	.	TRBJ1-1	TGTGCCAGCAGCTCTTCGACTTGGGCGGCGGGTGGCACTGAAGCTTTCTTT	CASSSSTWAAGGTEAFF
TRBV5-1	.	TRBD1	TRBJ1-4	TGCGCCAGCAGCTTGGAATTACAGGGGGCTGTTGAAAAACTGTTTTTT	CASSLELQGAVEKLFF
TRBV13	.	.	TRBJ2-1	TGTGCCAGCAGCTTAGTACAGAGCTCCTACAATGAGCAGTTCTTC	CASSLVQSSYNEQFF
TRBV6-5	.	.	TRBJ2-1	TGTGCCAGCAGTTACTCCGCCGCGGGATACAATGAGCAGTTCTTC	CASSYSAAGYNEQFF
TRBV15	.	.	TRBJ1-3	TGTGCCACCAGCAGAGATACGGGGTCTGGAAACACCATATATTTT	CATSRDTGSGNTIYF
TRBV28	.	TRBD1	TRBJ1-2	TGTGCCAGCAGTGGGGGACAGGGGAATCGCTACACCTTC	CASSGGQGNRYTF
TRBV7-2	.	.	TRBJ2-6	TGTGCCAGCACCCACTACACAAACTCTGGGGCCAACGTCCTGACTTTC	CASTHYTNSGANVLTF
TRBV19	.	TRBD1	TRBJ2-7	TGTGCCAGTAGTGCCGGGACAGGGGTCTACGAGCAGTACTTC	CASSAGTGVYEQYF
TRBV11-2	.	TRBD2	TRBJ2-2	TGTGCCAGCAGCTCGAGGCTAGCGGGTATTACCGGGGAGCTGTTTTTT	CASSSRLAGITGELFF
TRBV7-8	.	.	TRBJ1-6	TGTGCCAGCAGCTTAAGCGCTGCAGTGGGTAATTCACCCCTCCACTTT	CASSLSAAVGNSPLHF